The 30 T cell receptor beta chains given below trace back to one sample, sequenced in a study of cytomegalovirus exposure and HLA in healthy donors. Vbeta (60) and Jbeta (13) primers were used in the PCR. The protocol was immunoSEQ multiplex PCR, while the TCRdb copy is restricted to in-frame clones and leaves out a portion. The repertoire holds around 150,000 clones, over 60% seen once, with about 2.9% in the top ten. Sequenced input: PBMCs. These receptors were collected from a man aged 35 to 55 in good health and CMV-seronegative.

V and J are TRBV5-6 and TRBJ2-1; D is possibly TRBD2 (6 bases). Germline V gene lookup returns CDR1 SGHDT and CDR2 YYEEEE. The CDR3 is made up of 14 amino acids. V was trimmed by 0 bases and J by 6 bases, leaving 10 bases between them. CDR3 DNA sequence: TGTGCCAGCAGCTTGGAGCTAGCGAGCAATGAGCAGTTCTTC. It yields the protein CASSLELASNEQFF.

The chain employs TRBV25-1 and TRBJ2-3; the D gene is possibly TRBD1 (6 bases). Trimming removed 6 bases from V and 5 bases from J, with 18 bases in between. Per germline, CDR1 MGHDK and CDR2 SYGVNS. The CDR3 has 15 amino acids. This CDR3 is CASSAYQGPGDTQYF. The CDR3 nucleotides read TGTGCCAGCAGCGCATACCAGGGGCCCGGAGATACGCAGTATTTT.

This clone came up a few times. This chain uses TRBV7-9 with TRBJ1-2; 10 nucleotides agree with TRBD1. The CDR3 length is 15 residues. V lost 6 bases, J lost 4 bases, and 8 bases stayed unmatched. Germline assignment: CDR1 SEHNR and CDR2 FQNEAQ (reference sequence). The CDR3 loop is CASSLEDRGSYGYTF. DNA of the CDR3: TGTGCCAGCAGTCTCGAGGACAGGGGGTCCTATGGCTACACCTTC.

The chain couples TRBV28 to TRBJ2-3, with 8 bases lining up with TRBD1. This CDR3 region has 14 residues. Germline loops: CDR1 MDHEN, CDR2 SYDVKM. Trimming removed 5 bases from V and 3 bases from J; junction bases left unmatched: 4. CDR3 in DNA: TGTGCCAGCAGTCGGGACAGGCGGACAGATACGCAGTATTTT. It is translated as CASSRDRRTDTQYF.

CDR3 loop: CASSLRDSLVHEQYF. The CDR3 nucleotides are TGTGCCAGCAGCCTCCGGGACAGTCTCGTCCACGAGCAGTACTTC. The V gene is TRBV7-9, the J gene TRBJ2-7, with 7 positions matching TRBD1. The CDR3 loop spans 15 amino acids. Germline loops: CDR1 SEHNR, CDR2 FQNEAQ (reference sequence). V shed 5 bases and J 5 bases; nucleotides not matched to a gene: 12.

The chain is built from TRBV6-5 and TRBJ1-2; TRBD1 might be the D (5 bases). The germline CDR1 and CDR2 sequences are MNHEY and SVGAGI. Deletions cut 5 bases from V and 1 base from J, with 14 bases between. The CDR3 contains 15 residues. CDR3 coding DNA: TGTGCCAGCAGTCCCTGGACATCCAATAACTATGGCTACACCTTC. This sequence encodes CASSPWTSNNYGYTF.

This rearrangement joins TRBV6-5 to TRBJ1-2, with TRBD1 identical over 9 bases. The germline V gene encodes CDR1 MNHEY and CDR2 SVGAGI. V trimming: 2 bases; J trimming: 4 bases; junction bases outside the gene matches: 5. The CDR3 is 15 amino acids. The CDR3 here is CASSYTGGSFYGYTF. The CDR3 region has the DNA TGTGCCAGCAGTTACACAGGGGGCAGCTTCTATGGCTACACCTTC.

The chain employs TRBV9 and TRBJ1-2, with 9 bases fitting TRBD1. CDR1 and CDR2 from the germline V gene are SGDLS and YYNGEE. V gave up 3 bases and J gave up 4 bases; unmatched junction bases: 4. CDR3 length: 14 residues. The CDR3 loop is CASSGTGGGYGYTF. CDR3 nucleotide sequence: TGTGCCAGCAGCGGAACAGGGGGCGGCTATGGCTACACCTTC.

The chain combines TRBV5-5 with TRBJ2-7, with 7 bases fitting TRBD2. This CDR3 has 15 amino acids. Per the germline V gene, CDR1 is SGHKS and CDR2 is YYEKEE (reference sequence). V lost 0 bases to trimming and J lost 1 base; unmatched junction nucleotides: 4. As DNA, the CDR3 is TGTGCCAGCAGCTTGGTGAGCGGGGAATCCTACGAGCAGTACTTC. It translates to CASSLVSGESYEQYF.

The genes are TRBV5-8 and TRBJ1-5, with a possible D match to TRBD1 (5 bases). V gave up 0 bases and J gave up 9 bases, with 16 bases separating them. Germline CDR1 SGHTS, CDR2 YDEGEE. The CDR3 loop spans 15 amino acids. For the CDR3, the DNA is TGTGCCAGCAGCTTGGTCGGGGGGACCGTAAGGCCCCAGCATTTT. It is translated as CASSLVGGTVRPQHF.

This clone was seen more than once but under ten times. The chain joins TRBV11-2 to TRBJ2-7, with 9 bases that match TRBD2. Germline lookup yields CDR1 SGHAT and CDR2 FQNNGV. The CDR3 length is 15 residues. Trimming removed 3 bases from V and 4 bases from J; junction bases left unmatched: 7. The CDR3 reads CASSLAGGPGYEQYF. The DNA for the CDR3 is TGTGCCAGCAGCTTGGCGGGAGGGCCGGGTTACGAGCAGTACTTC. Drawing the rest from reference TRBV11-2 and TRBJ2-7, the complete variable domain is EAGVAQSPRYKIIEKRQSVAFWCNPISGHATLYWYQQILGQGPKLLIQFQNNGVVDDSQLPKDRFSAERLKGVDSTLKIQPAKLEDSAVYLCASSLAGGPGYEQYFGPGTRLTVT.

This clone came up once. This chain links TRBV5-4 with TRBJ2-3, with D unclear. The CDR3 loop spans 14 amino acids. Germline V CDR1 and CDR2: SGHNT, YYREEE (reference sequence). The V end lost 0 bases, the J end lost 9 bases, and 14 bases lay between the germline ends. The CDR3 sequence is CASSLEVSPRTQYF. The CDR3 DNA reads TGTGCCAGCAGCTTGGAGGTTTCACCGAGGACGCAGTATTTT.

V is TRBV9 and J is TRBJ2-3; 9 nucleotides align to TRBD2. Trimming removed 2 bases from V and 0 bases from J; junction bases left unmatched: 1. The CDR3 is made up of 15 amino acids. Looked up from germline, CDR1 is SGDLS and CDR2 is YYNGEE. The CDR3 coding sequence is TGTGCCAGCAGCGTGACTAGCGGCAGCACAGATACGCAGTATTTT. Amino acids: CASSVTSGSTDTQYF.

V gene TRBV5-1 combines with J gene TRBJ2-1; 9 positions match TRBD2. The CDR3 runs 17 residues. The junction had 20 bases not matched to a gene; V was cut back by 2 bases and J by 14 bases. Germline-derived CDR1 and CDR2 are SGHRS and YFSETQ. For the CDR3, the DNA is TGCGCCAGCAGCTTAGGCAGAGAACAGCGGGAGGAGGGGGGGGAGTTCTTC. Translated: CASSLGREQREEGGEFF.

The genes are TRBV6-4 and TRBJ2-3, with a weak D call TRBD2 (7 bases). With 2 bases removed from V and 3 bases from J, the gap between germline ends came to 12 bases. This CDR3 contains 15 residues. Looked up from germline, CDR1 is MRHNA and CDR2 is SNTAGT. The CDR3 spells CASSDRGGGTDTQYF. CDR3 DNA sequence: TGTGCCAGCAGTGACCGAGGGGGGGGGACAGATACGCAGTATTTT.

This clone was detected a few times. The chain combines TRBV28 with TRBJ1-1; D uncertain. This CDR3 has 11 amino acids. CDR1 is MDHEN, CDR2 SYDVKM, per germline. Between the trimmed V and J ends, which lost 5 bases and 11 bases, there was a span of 12 bases. The CDR3 bases are TGTGCCAGCAGTCTGGAGGCCGGGGCTTTCTTT. This encodes CASSLEAGAFF.

This clone was seen a handful of times. The gene calls are TRBV29-1 and TRBJ2-1; TRBD2 aligns across 8 bases. Germline values: CDR1 SQVTM, CDR2 ANQGSEA. V was clipped by 6 bases and J by 6 bases; unmatched bases: 13. The CDR3 totals 15 residues. CDR3 region: CSVGFLAAGGNEQFF. The CDR3 nucleotides read TGCAGCGTGGGGTTTTTGGCTGCGGGGGGCAATGAGCAGTTCTTC.

This chain links TRBV30 with TRBJ2-3; D is uncertain. Germline V gene data show CDR1 as GTSNPN and CDR2 as SVGIG (reference sequence). Trimming took 3 bases from V and 10 from J, leaving 14 bases between them. The CDR3 runs to 12 residues. DNA for the CDR3: TGTGCCTGGAGCCCCCTCGGGTGGGCGCAGTATTTT. Its protein is CAWSPLGWAQYF.

The rearrangement uses TRBV6-5 and TRBJ1-1; 7 bases map to TRBD1. The CDR3 totals 15 residues. Germline trimming cut 2 bases from V and 4 bases from J; bases unmatched to any gene: 7. Germline loops: CDR1 MNHEY, CDR2 SVGAGI. CDR3 DNA sequence: TGTGCCAGCAGTTACGCAGGGGGTGGAGGCACTGAAGCTTTCTTT. Protein: CASSYAGGGGTEAFF.

The genes are TRBV28 and TRBJ1-1, with unresolved D. Trimming removed 8 bases from V and 0 bases from J, with 7 bases in between. The germline CDR1 and CDR2 sequences are MDHEN and SYDVKM. This CDR3 is 12 amino acids long. Here the CDR3 reads CASGSLNTEAFF. The CDR3 DNA follows: TGTGCCAGCGGTAGTCTGAACACTGAAGCTTTCTTT.

V gene TRBV5-1 combines with J gene TRBJ2-7; 9 bases match TRBD2. Trimming cost V 1 base and J 2 bases; bases outside gene matches: 10. The CDR3 is made up of 17 amino acids. The germline gives CDR1 SGHRS, CDR2 YFSETQ. CDR3 DNA: TGCGCCAGCAGCTTGTTGGGCGGGGTAGCGGGGGCCTACGAGCAGTACTTC. It specifies CASSLLGGVAGAYEQYF.

This clone was seen a few times. The chain carries TRBV6-5 and TRBJ2-5; D may be TRBD1 (5 bases). The J call may not be correct, given that the DNA end is closer to TRBJ2-7. The CDR3 consists of 14 residues. The germline gives CDR1 MNHEY, CDR2 SVGAGI. This CDR3 is CASSYLTGNYEQYF. In DNA, the CDR3 is TGTGCCAGCAGTTACCTAACAGGCAACTACGAGCAGTACTTC.

The genes are TRBV29-1 and TRBJ1-2; 7 bases agree with TRBD1. Trimming took 6 bases from V and 2 from J; bases not matched to a gene: 6. Per the germline V gene, CDR1 is SQVTM and CDR2 is ANQGSEA. The CDR3 extends over 13 amino acids. CDR3 nucleotide sequence: TGCAGCGTGACGGGACAGCGAAACTATGGCTACACCTTC. Amino acids: CSVTGQRNYGYTF. Filled out from reference TRBV29-1 and TRBJ1-2, the complete variable domain reads SAVISQKPSRDICQRGTSLTIQCQVDSQVTMMFWYRQQPGQSLTLIATANQGSEATYESGFVIDKFPISRPNLTFSTLTVSNMSPEDSSIYLCSVTGQRNYGYTFGSGTRLTVV.

This chain connects TRBV5-8 to TRBJ1-2; 7 positions agree with TRBD1. CDR3 size: 13 residues. J was trimmed by 7 bases and V by 0 bases; bases with no gene match: 3. The germline CDR1 and CDR2 sequences are SGHTS and YDEGEE. The CDR3 nucleotides read TGTGCCAGCAGCTTGGATCCAGGGGGTGGCTACACCTTC. This sequence encodes CASSLDPGGGYTF.

The chain employs TRBV19 and TRBJ1-5; no reliable D call. The ends were cut back, 3 bases at V and 6 bases at J, with 12 bases in the middle. The V gene's germline CDR1 is LNHDA and CDR2 SQIVND (reference sequence). The CDR3 is 14 amino acids. The CDR3 sequence: CASSIVGTTQPQHF. DNA for the CDR3: TGTGCCAGTAGTATCGTTGGTACAACTCAGCCCCAGCATTTT.

This chain joins TRBV9 and TRBJ2-2, with a weak D call TRBD1 (8 bases). Germline CDR1 reads SGDLS; CDR2 reads YYNGEE. The CDR3 is 15 amino acids. The V gene lost 4 bases and the J gene lost 4 bases, with 14 bases spanning the gap. The CDR3 region is CASSPTGGGTGELFF. CDR3 in DNA: TGTGCCAGCAGCCCAACAGGGGGGGGCACCGGGGAGCTGTTTTTT.

The chain has TRBV10-3 and TRBJ2-5, with TRBD2 as a possible D gene (5 bases). V lost 2 bases, J lost 2 bases, and 9 bases lay in between. The V gene's germline CDR1 is ENHRY and CDR2 SYGVKD. There are 14 residues in the CDR3. DNA of the CDR3: TGTGCCATCAGTGAGATACGGGATCAAGAGACCCAGTACTTC. Its protein is CAISEIRDQETQYF.

CDR3 in DNA: TGTGCCAGCATACCCGGGACAGGGGGCGCCGGGGAGCTGTTTTTT. Amino acid sequence: CASIPGTGGAGELFF. This chain connects TRBV7-9 to TRBJ2-2, with 12 bases that match TRBD1. With V trimmed by 7 bases and J by 6 bases, 6 bases remained unmatched. Germline CDR1 SEHNR, CDR2 FQNEAQ (reference sequence). The CDR3 sequence is 15 residues long.

The J gene is TRBJ2-4, the V gene TRBV28; TRBD2 agrees at 9 bases. Germline CDR1 MDHEN, CDR2 SYDVKM. This CDR3 comprises 16 residues. With 8 bases clipped from V and 7 bases from J, the junction kept 15 bases outside the gene matches. In nucleotides, the CDR3 is TGTGCCAGCTTTCAGGGCGGGAGGGCGTTAGGGAACATTCAGTACTTC. As protein: CASFQGGRALGNIQYF. The full variable domain, with the rest looked up from reference TRBV28 and TRBJ2-4, is DVKVTQSSRYLVKRTGEKVFLECVQDMDHENMFWYRQDPGLGLRLIYFSYDVKMKEKGDIPEGYSVSREKKERFSLILESASTNQTSMYLCASFQGGRALGNIQYFGAGTRLSVL.

The chain carries TRBV5-6 and TRBJ1-2, with 11 positions matching TRBD1. CDR3 size: 16 residues. Per germline, CDR1 SGHDT and CDR2 YYEEEE. Trimming removed 3 bases from V and 3 bases from J; junction bases left unmatched: 7. The CDR3 protein is CASSSQDRGPYYGYTF. CDR3 bases: TGTGCCAGCAGCTCACAGGACAGGGGGCCTTACTATGGCTACACCTTC.